The present T cell receptor beta chain was sequenced within a study of blood T cell repertoires in COVID-19. Study overall: T cells, B-cell-depleted T cells, or PBMCs supplied cDNA or gDNA.

The cohort comprised adults aged about 18 to 90 years residing in some 24 US areas. Allocation to cohorts depended on clinical history reported by the participants. In the original processing: Researchers report that nucleated cell counts were estimated from reference gene primer amplification. Sequencing used immunoSEQ multiplex PCR; TCRdb keeps in-frame clones, though not all of them. The V and J calls and clone size are taken from that table; D and trimming were inferred from the DNA. The table has some 250,000 clones, roughly nine tenths seen once. Germline V gene sequence: CDR1 MRHNA, CDR2 SNTAGT. V was shortened by 2 bases and J by 1 base, with 14 bases between the two germline ends. The CDR3 runs 16 residues.

The TCR sequence derives from a human donor in a cohort exposed to, infected with or recovered from COVID-19 (not recorded which). The donor label of this sample is uncertain. Material for sequencing was PBMCs or T cells enriched from blood (not recorded which). This chain connects TRBV6-4 to TRBJ1-1; the D is unclear. CDR3 in amino acids: CASSDPWRVGNTEAFF. Written as DNA, the CDR3 is TGTGCCAGCAGTGACCCCTGGAGGGTAGGGAACACTGAAGCTTTCTTT.